These 13 T cell receptor beta chains were all obtained from the same sample, sequenced in a study of PD-1 blockade in mismatch repair-deficient tumors (TCRdb year 2017). Libraries were constructed by the immunoSEQ multiplex PCR assay. TCRdb's version of the immuneACCESS table is confined to in-frame rearrangements and falls short of the full clone set. An unresolved V gene accounts for under half of the shortfall where checked; the remainder is of unknown origin. This sample has some 110,000 clones in its table, and roughly 80% of those were observed once. The ten largest make up 4.5% to 5.5% of the sample. Source: peripheral blood, taken 60 weeks after starting pembrolizumab. The source of these receptors is an adult with mismatch repair-deficient cancer.

J is TRBJ2-2 and V is TRBV7-2; TRBD1 matches 7 bases. Trimming cost V 2 bases and J 0 bases; bases outside gene matches: 3. This CDR3 spans 16 amino acids. Per the germline V gene, CDR1 is SGHTA and CDR2 is FQGNSA. The DNA for the CDR3 is TGTGCCAGCAGCTTAACAGGGGCGGCGAACACCGGGGAGCTGTTTTTT. It codes for CASSLTGAANTGELFF. Full variable domain (outside the CDR3, taken from reference TRBV7-2 and TRBJ2-2): GAGVSQSPSNKVTEKGKDVELRCDPISGHTALYWYRQSLGQGLEFLIYFQGNSAPDKSGLPSDRFSAERTGGSVSTLTIQRTQQEDSAVYLCASSLTGAANTGELFFGEGSRLTVL.

The CDR3 DNA sequence: TGTGCCAGCAGCGCCGACAGGGAAAGCACCGGGGAGCTGTTTTTT. It codes for CASSADRESTGELFF. V gene TRBV7-9 combines with J gene TRBJ2-2; the match to TRBD1 covers 7 bases. The germline gives CDR1 SEHNR, CDR2 FQNEAQ (reference sequence). V dropped 5 bases and J dropped 4; count of bases not matched to a gene: 7. The CDR3 totals 15 residues.

The chain joins TRBV7-3 to TRBJ2-1; D remains ambiguous. Germline values: CDR1 SGHTA, CDR2 FQGTGA. V dropped 5 bases and J dropped 2 bases, with 16 bases sitting between them. The CDR3 extends over 16 amino acids. This CDR3 is CASSPSLLLPYNEQFF. The CDR3 DNA is TGTGCCAGCAGCCCCTCTCTTCTCCTTCCCTACAATGAGCAGTTCTTC.

The chain recombines TRBV7-9 with TRBJ2-2, with unresolved D. This CDR3 has 13 residues. Trimming took 1 base from V and 5 from J, leaving 5 bases between them. Germline CDR1 SEHNR, CDR2 FQNEAQ (reference sequence). CDR3 loop: CASSLVLTGELFF. In DNA, the CDR3 is TGTGCCAGCAGCTTAGTCCTAACCGGGGAGCTGTTTTTT.

The chain recombines TRBV6-1 with TRBJ2-2; 11 nucleotides align to TRBD2. From germline, CDR1 is MNHNS and CDR2 SASEGT. J gave up 7 bases and V 6 bases, and 7 bases lay outside the gene matches. The CDR3 is made up of 15 amino acids. The CDR3 protein is CASRVSGRGHGELFF. The CDR3 bases are TGTGCCAGCAGAGTTAGCGGGAGGGGACACGGGGAGCTGTTTTTT.

The CDR3 nucleotides read TGTGCCAGCAGTTATGGGACTAGCGGGGGCGGGGAGCTGTTTTTT. This codes for CASSYGTSGGGELFF. The V and J genes are TRBV6-6 and TRBJ2-2; 14 bases match TRBD2. The length of the CDR3 is 15 residues. Germline CDR1 is MNHNY and CDR2 is SVGAGI (reference sequence). Unmatched junction bases numbered 1, after V lost 3 bases and J lost 7 bases.

This clone was seen just once. The chain joins TRBV5-6 to TRBJ1-1, with 8 bases lining up with TRBD1. Trimming took 3 bases from V and 0 from J; bases not matched to a gene: 7. The V gene's germline CDR1 is SGHDT and CDR2 YYEEEE. The CDR3 runs to 16 residues. In DNA, the CDR3 is TGTGCCAGCAGCTCGGACAGGGTTGCCTTGAACACTGAAGCTTTCTTT. Translating it yields CASSSDRVALNTEAFF.

The V gene is TRBV27, the J gene TRBJ2-1, with D tentatively TRBD2 (6 bases). Germline V gene lookup returns CDR1 MNHEY and CDR2 SMNVEV (reference sequence). The ends were cut back, 2 bases at V and 7 bases at J, with 21 bases in the middle. The CDR3 totals 17 residues. For the CDR3, the DNA is TGTGCCAGCAGTTTAATTTCGGGGGACGGGATAGGAAATGAGCAGTTCTTC. Translation gives CASSLISGDGIGNEQFF.

V gene TRBV5-4 combines with J gene TRBJ2-3, with D unclear. The germline V and J ends were trimmed by 3 bases and 2 bases, with 4 bases remaining between them. This CDR3 has 12 residues. The V gene's germline CDR1 is SGHNT and CDR2 YYREEE (reference sequence). The CDR3 region has the DNA TGTGCCAGCAGCTCCCTCACAGATACGCAGTATTTT. Its protein product is CASSSLTDTQYF.

The gene calls are TRBV7-2 and TRBJ2-2; 9 nucleotides agree with TRBD2. The CDR3 covers 14 residues. Germline CDR1 is SGHTA and CDR2 is FQGNSA. The junction had 2 bases not matched to a gene; V was cut back by 3 bases and J by 6 bases. CDR3 DNA: TGTGCCAGCAGCTTTAGCGGGAGCTCCGGGGAGCTGTTTTTT. It is translated as CASSFSGSSGELFF. Based on the CDR3 plus reference TRBV7-2 and TRBJ2-2, the full variable domain is GAGVSQSPSNKVTEKGKDVELRCDPISGHTALYWYRQSLGQGLEFLIYFQGNSAPDKSGLPSDRFSAERTGGSVSTLTIQRTQQEDSAVYLCASSFSGSSGELFFGEGSRLTVL.

This clone was seen just once. The J gene is TRBJ2-7, the V gene TRBV5-6, with D perhaps matching TRBD1 (6 bases). The CDR3 spans 18 residues. Germline loops: CDR1 SGHDT, CDR2 YYEEEE. The V gene lost 0 bases and the J gene lost 4 bases, with 23 bases spanning the gap. CDR3 nucleotides: TGTGCCAGCAGCTTGGACCCCTCCGGGACACCCTCGGGGTACGAGCAGTACTTC. It specifies CASSLDPSGTPSGYEQYF.

The rearrangement joins TRBV7-3 to TRBJ2-3; no reliable D call. V lost 2 bases and J 5 bases, leaving 5 bases between the germline ends. The CDR3 has 12 residues. Looked up from germline, CDR1 is SGHTA and CDR2 is FQGTGA. The DNA for the CDR3 is TGTGCCAGCAGCTTAGGGTTAGATACGCAGTATTTT. Protein product: CASSLGLDTQYF.

The chain uses TRBV27 and TRBJ1-1; D perhaps matches TRBD1 (5 bases). The length of the CDR3 is 14 residues. V was trimmed by 6 bases and J by 4 bases, leaving 15 bases between them. Looked up from germline, CDR1 is MNHEY and CDR2 is SMNVEV (reference sequence). The CDR3 DNA follows: TGTGCCAGCAGCCGTAACCAGGGCGGCACTGAAGCTTTCTTT. The encoded protein is CASSRNQGGTEAFF.